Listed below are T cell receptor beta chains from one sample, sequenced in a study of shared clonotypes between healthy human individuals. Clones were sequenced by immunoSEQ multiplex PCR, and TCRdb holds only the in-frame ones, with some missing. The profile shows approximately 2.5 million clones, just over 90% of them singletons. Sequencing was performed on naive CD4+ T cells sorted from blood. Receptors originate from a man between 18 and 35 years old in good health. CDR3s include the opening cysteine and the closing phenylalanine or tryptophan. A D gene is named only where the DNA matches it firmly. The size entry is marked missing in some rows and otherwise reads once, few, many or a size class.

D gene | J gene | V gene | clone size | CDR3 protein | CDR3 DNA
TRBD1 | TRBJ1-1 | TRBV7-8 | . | CASSLYRQGYTEAFF | TGTGCCAGCAGCTTATACCGACAGGGTTACACTGAAGCTTTCTTT
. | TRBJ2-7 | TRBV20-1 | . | CSARESPEQYF | TGCAGTGCTAGAGAATCACCCGAGCAGTACTTC
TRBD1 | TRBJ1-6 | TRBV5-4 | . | CASRGGTGESPLHF | TGTGCCAGCAGGGGGGGGACAGGGGAATCACCCCTCCACTTT
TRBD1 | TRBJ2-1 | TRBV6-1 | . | CASTMDRNVNEQFF | TGTGCCAGCACCATGGACAGGAATGTAAATGAGCAGTTCTTC
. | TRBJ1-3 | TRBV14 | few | CASSMGEGNTIYF | TGTGCCAGCTCCATGGGGGAAGGGAACACCATATATTTT
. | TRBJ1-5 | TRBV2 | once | CASSEVGGFDQPQHF | TGTGCCAGCAGTGAAGTCGGAGGGTTCGATCAGCCCCAGCATTTT
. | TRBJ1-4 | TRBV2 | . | CASSVALREGLFF | TGTGCCAGCAGTGTGGCCTTAAGAGAGGGACTGTTTTTT
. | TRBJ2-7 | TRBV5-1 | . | CASSLEVLLGEQYF | TGCGCCAGCAGCTTGGAGGTTCTTCTGGGCGAGCAGTACTTC
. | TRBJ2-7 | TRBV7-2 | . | CASSLAVGYEQYF | TGTGCCAGCAGCTTAGCGGTAGGGTACGAGCAGTACTTC
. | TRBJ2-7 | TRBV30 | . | CALERDGSEQYF | TGTGCCTTAGAACGGGACGGCTCCGAGCAGTACTTC
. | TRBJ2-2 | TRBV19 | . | CASSTYVVTGELFF | TGTGCCAGTAGTACGTACGTCGTCACCGGGGAGCTGTTTTTT
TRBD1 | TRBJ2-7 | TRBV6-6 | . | CASSIGTGTEQYF | TGTGCCAGCAGCATAGGGACAGGGACCGAGCAGTACTTC
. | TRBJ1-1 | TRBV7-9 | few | CASSSPVQAEYAF | TGTGCCAGCAGCTCCCCCGTCCAGGCCGAATACGCATTT
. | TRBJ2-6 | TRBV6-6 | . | CASSRGRSSGANVLTF | TGTGCCAGCAGTCGGGGGAGGAGCTCTGGGGCCAACGTCCTGACTTTC
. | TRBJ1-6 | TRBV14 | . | CASSELSSYNSPLHF | TGTGCCAGCAGCGAACTGAGCTCCTATAATTCACCCCTCCACTTT
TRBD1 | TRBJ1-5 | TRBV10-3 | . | CAISERDSSNQPQHF | TGTGCCATCAGTGAGAGGGACAGTAGCAATCAGCCCCAGCATTTT
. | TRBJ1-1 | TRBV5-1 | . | CASSFGTGTGNTEAFF | TGCGCCAGCAGCTTCGGGACCGGGACGGGGAACACTGAAGCTTTCTTT
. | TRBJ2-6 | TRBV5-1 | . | CASSLEGTLGANVLTF | TGCGCCAGCAGCTTGGAAGGGACTCTCGGGGCCAACGTCCTGACTTTC
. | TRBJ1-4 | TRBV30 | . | CAWSVQAGEKLFF | TGTGCCTGGAGTGTACAGGCGGGTGAAAAACTGTTTTTT
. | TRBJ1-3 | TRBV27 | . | CASAQWRAGNTIYF | TGTGCCAGCGCCCAGTGGCGCGCTGGAAACACCATATATTTT
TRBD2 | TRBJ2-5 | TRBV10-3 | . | CAISGGLAGAGETQYF | TGTGCCATCAGTGGAGGACTAGCGGGAGCGGGGGAGACCCAGTACTTC
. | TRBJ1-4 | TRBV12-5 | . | CASGLGRFSATNEKLFF | TGTGCTAGTGGTTTGGGACGCTTCTCCGCAACTAATGAAAAACTGTTTTTT
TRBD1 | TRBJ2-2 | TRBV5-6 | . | CASSLVGTGTNTGELFF | TGTGCCAGCAGCTTGGTAGGGACAGGGACGAACACCGGGGAGCTGTTTTTT
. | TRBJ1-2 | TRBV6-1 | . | CASSELEGYYGYTF | TGTGCCAGCAGTGAATTGGAGGGGTACTATGGCTACACCTTC
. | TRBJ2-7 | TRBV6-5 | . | CASSYSDQIYEQYF | TGTGCCAGCAGTTATTCGGACCAGATTTACGAGCAGTACTTC
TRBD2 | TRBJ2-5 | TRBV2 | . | CASSPSAGALRETQYF | TGTGCCAGCAGCCCCTCAGCGGGGGCCCTCCGGGAGACCCAGTACTTC
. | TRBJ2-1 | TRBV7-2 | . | CASSTTTNEQFF | TGTGCCAGCAGCACCACCACCAATGAGCAGTTCTTC
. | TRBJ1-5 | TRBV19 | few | CASSIVAAAQHF | TGTGCCAGTAGTATAGTGGCAGCTGCCCAGCATTTT
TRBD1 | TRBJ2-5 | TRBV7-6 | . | CASRLGTEQETQYF | TGTGCCAGCAGACTTGGGACAGAGCAAGAGACCCAGTACTTC
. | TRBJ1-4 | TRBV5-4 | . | CASSLQTGDEKLFF | TGTGCCAGCAGCTTGCAGACTGGAGATGAAAAACTGTTTTTT
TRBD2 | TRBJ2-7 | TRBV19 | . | CASSSRTSGRALESEQYF | TGTGCCAGTAGTAGCCGGACTAGCGGGAGGGCCTTGGAGTCCGAGCAGTACTTC
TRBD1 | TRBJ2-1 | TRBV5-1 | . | CASSLGQGSPYNEQFF | TGCGCCAGCAGCTTGGGACAGGGGAGTCCCTACAATGAGCAGTTCTTC
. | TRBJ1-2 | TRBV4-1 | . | CASRPPGQGRDYGYTF | TGCGCCAGCAGACCCCCGGGACAAGGACGTGACTATGGCTACACCTTC
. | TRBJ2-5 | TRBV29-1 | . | CSVVRGGRIETQYF | TGCAGCGTTGTACGAGGGGGGCGAATAGAGACCCAGTACTTC
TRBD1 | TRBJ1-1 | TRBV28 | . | CASSPPPGTGNTEAFF | TGTGCCAGCAGCCCTCCGCCCGGGACAGGGAACACTGAAGCTTTCTTT
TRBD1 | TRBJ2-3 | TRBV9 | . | CASSEEGQGLGDTQYF | TGTGCCAGCAGCGAGGAGGGACAGGGCCTCGGGGATACGCAGTATTTT
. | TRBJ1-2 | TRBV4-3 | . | CASSQEIRDGYTF | TGCGCCAGCAGCCAAGAGATCAGGGATGGCTACACCTTC
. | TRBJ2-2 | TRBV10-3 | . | CATTQASANTGELFF | TGTGCCACCACCCAGGCAAGCGCGAACACCGGGGAGCTGTTTTTT
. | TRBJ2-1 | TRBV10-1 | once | CASSPNRVPHEQFF | TGCGCCAGCAGTCCCAACAGGGTCCCCCATGAGCAGTTCTTC
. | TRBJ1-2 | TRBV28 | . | CASSFRGYTF | TGTGCCAGCAGTTTTAGGGGCTACACCTTC
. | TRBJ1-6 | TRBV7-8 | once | CASSLSGGLDSPLHF | TGTGCCAGCAGCTTGAGCGGGGGGCTGGATTCACCCCTCCACTTT
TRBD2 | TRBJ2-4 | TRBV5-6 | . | CASSLGLAGGNIQYF | TGTGCCAGCAGCTTGGGACTAGCGGGGGGAAACATTCAGTACTTC
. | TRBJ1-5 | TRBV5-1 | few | CASSLEGVGQPQHF | TGCGCCAGCAGCTTGGAAGGGGTAGGCCAGCCCCAGCATTTT
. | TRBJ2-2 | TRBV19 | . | CASTATTETGELFF | TGTGCCAGTACGGCGACTACGGAAACCGGGGAGCTGTTTTTT
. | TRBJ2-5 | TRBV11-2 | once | CASSLSSETQYF | TGTGCCAGCAGCTTATCCAGCGAGACCCAGTACTTC
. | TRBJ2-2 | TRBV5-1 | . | CASSFAGTSGTGELFF | TGCGCCAGCAGCTTTGCCGGGACCTCGGGCACCGGGGAGCTGTTTTTT
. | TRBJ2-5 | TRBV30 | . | CAWSAPGPTQETQYF | TGTGCCTGGAGTGCACCGGGACCTACTCAAGAGACCCAGTACTTC
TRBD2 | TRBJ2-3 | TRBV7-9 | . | CASSGTSGTDTQYF | TGTGCCAGCAGCGGGACTAGCGGCACAGATACGCAGTATTTT